Each of the 30 T cell receptor beta chains below was sequenced from the same sample in a study of T-cell reconstitution after alpha-beta-depleted transplantation in children. Molecular barcoding with unique molecular identifiers was used for the TCRbeta library. TCRdb reprocessed the PCR reads via MiXCR and lists one record per CDR3 protein. The sample contains around 600,000 distinct CDR3 sequences, about 11% of which appear only once. The sequencing here drew on PBMCs from the stem cell graft donor, taken from the stem cell graft. The receptors were gathered from a human donor who donated a stem cell graft to a child with acute myeloid leukemia.

The chain couples TRBV7-9 to TRBJ1-1; 8 bases map to TRBD1. The CDR3 totals 15 residues. V lost 5 bases and J lost 1; bases outside the gene matches: 6. The germline gives CDR1 SEHNR, CDR2 FQNEAQ (reference sequence). In DNA form, the CDR3 reads TGTGCCAGCAGCCAATTCAGGGGGCAGAACACTGAAGCTTTCTTT. Translating gives CASSQFRGQNTEAFF.

The rearrangement uses TRBV24-1 and TRBJ2-1; 7 nucleotides agree with TRBD2. Germline CDR1 and CDR2: KGHDR and SFDVKD. V lost 6 bases, J lost 0 bases, and 16 bases stayed unmatched. The CDR3 totals 19 residues. DNA for the CDR3: TGTGCCACCAGTTTCTCGACTAGCAACACCCTTAGCTCCTACAATGAGCAGTTCTTC. Translation: CATSFSTSNTLSSYNEQFF.

The J gene is TRBJ2-3, the V gene TRBV12-3 or TRBV12-4, with no clear D. CDR3 size: 14 residues. With 5 bases removed from V and 11 bases from J, the gap between germline ends came to 20 bases. This CDR3 is CASSPGDTRAGQYF. The CDR3 bases are TGTGCCAGCAGTCCCGGCGACACCCGGGCTGGGCAGTATTTT.

The rearrangement uses TRBV6-2 or TRBV6-3 and TRBJ2-7; TRBD1 agrees at 10 bases. Germline V lookup: CDR1 MNHEY, CDR2 SVGEGT. Trimming took 0 bases from V and 3 from J; bases not matched to a gene: 20. The CDR3 has 21 amino acids. The CDR3 loop is CASSYSVNPFSSTGGYYEQYF. CDR3 DNA: TGTGCCAGCAGTTACTCCGTTAACCCTTTTTCCTCGACAGGGGGCTACTACGAGCAGTACTTC.

This clonotype was found a few times. This chain joins TRBV7-8 and TRBJ2-1; D unresolved. Per germline, CDR1 SGHVS and CDR2 FQNEAQ. V gave up 5 bases and J gave up 0 bases, with 14 bases separating them. This CDR3 is built from 16 residues. The DNA of the CDR3 is TGTGCCAGCAGCGCCCGCTGGGCGAGCTCCTACAATGAGCAGTTCTTC. Its protein is CASSARWASSYNEQFF.

This clonotype has only a few counts. The chain couples TRBV5-1 to TRBJ2-2; the D is unclear. Germline V gene sequence: CDR1 SGHRS, CDR2 YFSETQ. This CDR3 region has 14 residues. V shed 3 bases and J shed 4 bases, with 10 bases lying between them. This CDR3 is CASSWSGSTGELFF. In DNA, the CDR3 is TGCGCCAGCAGCTGGTCTGGATCCACCGGGGAGCTGTTTTTT.

The J gene is TRBJ1-1, the V gene TRBV12-3 or TRBV12-4; a possible D gene is TRBD1 (6 bases). V lost 3 bases and J lost 4, with 21 bases in between. The CDR3 is 17 residues long. In DNA, the CDR3 is TGTGCCAGCAGTTTGAGTTCTTTGGGGGGGCGCGGCACTGAAGCTTTCTTT. As protein: CASSLSSLGGRGTEAFF.

This clonotype came up a few times. The gene calls are TRBV15 and TRBJ2-2, with 14 nucleotides matching TRBD2. Germline trimming cut 8 bases from V and 7 bases from J; bases unmatched to any gene: 6. The CDR3 length is 15 residues. Germline V gene lookup returns CDR1 LNHNV and CDR2 YYDKDF (reference sequence). The CDR3: CATAGTSGRNGELFF. The DNA of the CDR3 is TGTGCCACCGCAGGGACTAGCGGGAGAAACGGGGAGCTGTTTTTT.

Only a few counts were recorded for this clonotype. The rearrangement joins TRBV20-1 to TRBJ1-2; D is ambiguous. CDR1 is DFQATT, CDR2 SNEGSKA, per germline (reference sequence). The CDR3 has 10 residues. V was pared by 8 bases and J by 8 bases, with 12 bases between. In DNA form, the CDR3 reads TGCAGTTCAAGGGCGTTGGGCTACACCTTC. Its protein product is CSSRALGYTF.

The gene calls are TRBV4-2 and TRBJ2-5, with a weak D call TRBD2 (5 bases). The CDR3 runs to 16 residues. Germline CDR1 is LGHNA and CDR2 is YNFKEQ. V was pared by 0 bases and J by 2 bases, with 13 bases between. CDR3 sequence: CASSQELGGQQETQYF. DNA for the CDR3: TGTGCCAGCAGCCAAGAATTAGGCGGGCAACAAGAGACCCAGTACTTC.

This clonotype was counted only a few times. The V gene is TRBV5-1, the J gene TRBJ2-1, with 8 bases lining up with TRBD2. With V trimmed by 5 bases and J by 3 bases, 1 base remained unmatched. The CDR3 runs 13 residues. Germline lookup yields CDR1 SGHRS and CDR2 YFSETQ. CDR3 sequence reads: CASRREVYNEQFF. CDR3 nucleotide sequence: TGCGCCAGCAGGCGGGAGGTCTACAATGAGCAGTTCTTC.

This clonotype has only a few counts. The rearrangement joins TRBV3-1 to TRBJ2-6; D gene uncertain. The CDR3 has 10 residues. Germline lookup yields CDR1 LGHDT and CDR2 YNNKEL (reference sequence). Written as DNA, the CDR3 is TGTGTAACTGGGGCCAACGTCCTGACTTTC. Its translation: CVTGANVLTF.

The chain carries TRBV24-1 and TRBJ1-2; tentatively, D is TRBD1 (5 bases). The CDR3 length is 12 residues. From germline, CDR1 is KGHDR and CDR2 SFDVKD. V shed 5 bases and J shed 4 bases, with 7 bases lying between them. Written as DNA, the CDR3 is TGTGCCACCAGTGCAGGGCCCTATGGCTACACCTTC. Residues: CATSAGPYGYTF.

In this sample, this clonotype turned up a few times. The gene calls are TRBV4-2 and TRBJ1-3; unclear D gene. V lost 0 bases and J lost 3, with 12 bases in between. Germline values: CDR1 LGHNA, CDR2 YNFKEQ. This CDR3 is built from 16 residues. The CDR3 sequence: CASSQEGQTYGNTIYF. In DNA, the CDR3 is TGTGCCAGCAGCCAAGAGGGTCAAACTTATGGAAACACCATATATTTT.

The chain combines TRBV28 with TRBJ1-2; TRBD1 might be the D (5 bases). The CDR3 is 13 residues long. V was shortened by 4 bases and J by 6 bases, with 12 bases between the two germline ends. Germline V lookup: CDR1 MDHEN, CDR2 SYDVKM. As DNA, the CDR3 is TGTGCCAGCAGTTCCTCCGGACATGATGGCTACACCTTC. This codes for CASSSSGHDGYTF.

With regard to this clonotype: Just one base apart from a much larger clone, this may be a read error. The gene calls are TRBV27 and TRBJ1-1, with D unresolved. This CDR3 has 13 amino acids. V was pared by 4 bases and J by 2 bases, with 8 bases between. Germline V gene data show CDR1 as MNHEY and CDR2 as SMNVEV (reference sequence). CDR3 in amino acids: CASSWAFNTEAFF. The CDR3 coding sequence is TGTGCCAGCAGTTGGGCTTTCAACACTGAAGCTTTCTTT.

This clonotype was picked up a small number of times. The V gene is TRBV25-1, the J gene TRBJ1-3; 10 nucleotides agree with TRBD1. The CDR3 contains 15 residues. Germline assignment: CDR1 MGHDK and CDR2 SYGVNS. The V gene end was trimmed by 2 bases and the J gene end by 7 bases; junction bases not matched to a gene: 5. Here the CDR3 DNA reads TGTGCCAGCAGTGAAGGACAGGGGGTGGGTAACACCATATATTTT. This codes for CASSEGQGVGNTIYF.

This clonotype was picked up many times. The chain couples TRBV9 to TRBJ2-5; no clear D. The CDR3 is made up of 12 amino acids. CDR1 and CDR2 from the germline V gene are SGDLS and YYNGEE. Trimming pared 0 bases from V and 2 bases from J, leaving 2 bases between. CDR3 amino acids: CASSVAQETQYF. The CDR3 DNA reads TGTGCCAGCAGCGTAGCACAAGAGACCCAGTACTTC.

In its sample, this clonotype was seen a few times. The V gene is TRBV29-1, the J gene TRBJ2-1, with D maybe TRBD2 (5 bases). The V end lost 4 bases, the J end lost 6 bases, and 13 bases lay between the germline ends. Germline CDR1 and CDR2: SQVTM and ANQGSEA. CDR3 length equals 13 residues. The CDR3 coding sequence is TGCAGCGTTGGGTCTCGGACTTCCAATGAGCAGTTCTTC. This encodes CSVGSRTSNEQFF.

The gene calls are TRBV12-3 or TRBV12-4 and TRBJ2-3, with 8 bases aligning to TRBD2. J was trimmed by 1 base and V by 11 bases; bases with no gene match: 20. CDR3 length: 18 residues. The CDR3 region has the DNA TGTGCCCTCAGTTTAGCTCCCCTTGGAGCGGGGGGCACAGATACGCAGTATTTT. The encoded protein is CALSLAPLGAGGTDTQYF.

This clonotype was seen only a few times. The V and J genes are TRBV7-6 and TRBJ2-5; D may be TRBD1 (7 bases). CDR1 is SGHVS, CDR2 FNYEAQ, per germline. The CDR3 length is 17 residues. Trimming pared 1 base from V and 0 bases from J, leaving 15 bases between. In DNA form, the CDR3 reads TGTGCCAGCAGCTTAGATTTAACAGGGGACTACCAAGAGACCCAGTACTTC. Translated: CASSLDLTGDYQETQYF.

J is TRBJ2-7 and V is TRBV20-1, with D possibly TRBD2 on 7 matching bases. The CDR3 sequence is 14 residues long. V shed 0 bases and J shed 5 bases, with 14 bases lying between them. The germline gives CDR1 DFQATT, CDR2 SNEGSKA (reference sequence). In nucleotides, the CDR3 is TGCAGTGCTAGAGATGGGGGGGGGCTGGACGAGCAGTACTTC. It encodes CSARDGGGLDEQYF.

This clonotype has a handful of counts. The rearrangement joins TRBV5-1 to TRBJ1-2; weak D call: TRBD1 (6 bases). V was cut by 5 bases and J by 2 bases, with 13 bases left in between. The CDR3 has 14 amino acids. Germline CDR1 SGHRS, CDR2 YFSETQ. This CDR3 reads CASRDPGANYGYTF. Written as DNA, the CDR3 is TGCGCCAGCAGAGATCCGGGGGCCAACTATGGCTACACCTTC.

In this sample, this clonotype turned up many times. The chain has TRBV20-1 and TRBJ2-2; maybe TRBD2 (6 bases). Trimming left V 1 base short and J 1 base short, with 10 bases between. The CDR3 sequence is 15 residues long. Germline CDR1 DFQATT, CDR2 SNEGSKA (reference sequence). The CDR3 DNA sequence: TGCAGTGCTAGAGCCCCGCGGGGGAACACCGGGGAGCTGTTTTTT. Encoded protein: CSARAPRGNTGELFF.

This clonotype was seen a few times. The rearrangement links TRBV29-1 to TRBJ2-5; unclear D gene. Germline V CDR1 and CDR2: SQVTM, ANQGSEA. Trimming removed 3 bases at V and 1 base at J, with 6 bases between. The CDR3 runs 12 residues. DNA for the CDR3: TGCAGCGTTGACACAGCCCAAGAGACCCAGTACTTC. This gives the protein CSVDTAQETQYF.

This clonotype was recorded at least ten times. The gene calls are TRBV20-1 and TRBJ2-1; D might be TRBD2 (6 bases). CDR3 size: 10 residues. The germline V gene encodes CDR1 DFQATT and CDR2 SNEGSKA (reference sequence). V was cut by 6 bases and J by 9 bases, with 9 bases left in between. DNA of the CDR3: TGCAGTGCGGGGAGGAGTGAGCAGTTCTTC. Translation: CSAGRSEQFF.

This clonotype was recorded once. The chain has TRBV25-1 and TRBJ2-5, with unresolved D. Germline lookup yields CDR1 MGHDK and CDR2 SYGVNS. The CDR3 is 14 residues long. V lost 0 bases, J lost 5 bases, and 10 bases lay in between. CDR3 protein: CASSEYLSAETQYF. The CDR3 coding sequence is TGTGCCAGCAGTGAATACCTAAGCGCGGAGACCCAGTACTTC.

V is TRBV12-3 or TRBV12-4 and J is TRBJ2-1; TRBD2 aligns across 12 bases. The CDR3 is 15 amino acids. V was pared by 5 bases and J by 6 bases, with 5 bases of the junction left unmatched. The CDR3, as DNA: TGTGCCAGCAGTCCCCTAGCGGGAGGGACCAATGAGCAGTTCTTC. Residues: CASSPLAGGTNEQFF.

This clonotype came up a few times. The chain has TRBV12-3 or TRBV12-4 and TRBJ2-7; TRBD2 matches 7 bases. Trimming removed 6 bases from V and 3 bases from J; junction bases left unmatched: 8. The CDR3 runs to 14 residues. This CDR3 reads CASRPSGTRYEQYF. As DNA, the CDR3 is TGTGCCAGCAGGCCCAGCGGGACTCGCTACGAGCAGTACTTC.

The chain recombines TRBV11-2 with TRBJ2-3; TRBD1 is a possible D gene (6 bases). The CDR3 has 16 residues. Trimming left V 4 bases short and J 2 bases short, with 16 bases between. Germline V CDR1 and CDR2: SGHAT, FQNNGV. DNA for the CDR3: TGTGCCAGCAGCTCACAAGGGGACACCTACACAGATACGCAGTATTTT. It is translated as CASSSQGDTYTDTQYF.